A selection of T cell receptor beta chains follows, all from one sample in a study of T cell responses to AZD1222 COVID-19 vaccine. Measured with immunoSEQ multiplex PCR; TCRdb has only the in-frame clones, and not every one. The profile shows around 95,000 clones, about 89% of them singletons. The sequencing used peripheral blood, collected on day 0 of MenACWY control vaccination. Receptor source: an adult in good health. Both conserved end residues are part of each CDR3. A D gene is named only where the DNA matches it firmly. Expanded clones get a size class; other rows say once, few or many, or leave the size out.

v_call,clone_size,d_call,j_call,cdr3_aa,cdr3_nt
TRBV28,.,.,TRBJ2-7,CASSPVSGADYGEQYF,TGTGCCAGCAGTCCCGTATCGGGAGCGGATTATGGCGAGCAGTACTTC
TRBV9,.,TRBD2,TRBJ2-3,CASSVGAGITDTQYF,TGTGCCAGCAGCGTAGGAGCGGGGATTACAGATACGCAGTATTTT
TRBV7-4,.,TRBD2,TRBJ2-1,CASSSFGTSGNCNEQFF,TGTGCCAGCAGCTCATTCGGGACTAGCGGGAATTGCAATGAGCAGTTCTTC
TRBV28,few,.,TRBJ2-5,CASTLGIQETQYF,TGTGCCAGCACCTTGGGAATCCAAGAGACCCAGTACTTC
TRBV3-1/TRBV3-2,.,.,TRBJ2-2,CASSQGTVNTGELFF,TGTGCCAGCAGCCAAGGAACCGTAAACACCGGGGAGCTGTTTTTT
TRBV24-1,.,.,TRBJ2-1,CATSDFVGPGSNEQFF,TGTGCCACCAGTGATTTCGTGGGGCCGGGGTCCAATGAGCAGTTCTTC
TRBV28,.,TRBD2,TRBJ2-5,CASSRLAGVVETQYF,TGTGCCAGCAGTCGACTAGCGGGAGTAGTAGAGACCCAGTACTTC
TRBV11-2,.,TRBD1,TRBJ2-5,CASSLSRGRRETQYF,TGTGCCAGCAGCTTGAGCAGGGGGCGACGCGAGACCCAGTACTTC
TRBV5-4,.,.,TRBJ1-1,CASSLGNALNTEAFF,TGTGCCAGCAGCTTGGGTAACGCCCTGAACACTGAAGCTTTCTTT
TRBV7-2,.,TRBD1,TRBJ1-2,CASSLAGQAYGYTF,TGTGCCAGCAGCCTAGCCGGACAGGCCTATGGCTACACCTTC
TRBV6-2/TRBV6-3,.,TRBD1,TRBJ1-2,CASSWNSDRGNYGYTF,TGTGCCAGCAGTTGGAATTCGGACAGGGGAAACTATGGCTACACCTTC
TRBV7-2,.,.,TRBJ2-1,CASSFDRAYNEQFF,TGTGCCAGCAGCTTCGACAGAGCCTACAATGAGCAGTTCTTC
TRBV9,.,TRBD2,TRBJ2-7,CASSLAGGPYEQYF,TGTGCCAGCAGCTTAGCGGGGGGCCCCTACGAGCAGTACTTC
TRBV2,.,TRBD1,TRBJ1-6,CASADRGISNSPLHF,TGTGCCAGTGCGGACAGGGGTATTTCCAATTCACCCCTCCACTTT
TRBV30,.,TRBD1,TRBJ2-7,CAWDRTGGTEQYF,TGTGCCTGGGACCGGACAGGTGGGACAGAGCAGTACTTC
TRBV6-2/TRBV6-3,.,.,TRBJ1-3,CASSRDLTGNTIYF,TGTGCCAGCAGTCGCGATTTAACTGGAAACACCATATATTTT
TRBV11-3,.,TRBD1,TRBJ2-2,CASSLGVGGTNTGELFF,TGTGCCAGCAGCTTAGGAGTAGGGGGCACGAACACCGGGGAGCTGTTTTTT
TRBV5-4,.,.,TRBJ1-1,CASSTGSMNTEAFF,TGTGCCAGCAGCACGGGCTCCATGAACACTGAAGCTTTCTTT
TRBV15,.,TRBD1,TRBJ1-4,CATSRDRGQGNEKLFF,TGTGCCACCAGCAGAGATAGGGGACAGGGAAACGAAAAACTGTTTTTT
TRBV28,.,.,TRBJ2-3,CASSPRLGRSTDTQYF,TGTGCCAGCAGTCCCAGGCTTGGCAGATCCACAGATACGCAGTATTTT
TRBV2,.,.,TRBJ2-2,CASGRENTGELFF,TGTGCCAGCGGGCGGGAGAACACCGGGGAGCTGTTTTTT
TRBV7-2,.,.,TRBJ2-1,CASSPRLAAYNEQFF,TGTGCCAGCAGCCCCCGGCTAGCCGCCTACAATGAGCAGTTCTTC
TRBV29-1,.,.,TRBJ1-2,CSAEGGSVFYGYTF,TGCAGCGCCGAGGGGGGGTCCGTCTTCTATGGCTACACCTTC
TRBV6-1,.,TRBD1,TRBJ2-2,CASSEGQGYTGELFF,TGTGCCAGCAGCGAAGGACAGGGATACACCGGGGAGCTGTTTTTT
TRBV28,.,.,TRBJ2-1,CASRPRTLRSSYNEQFF,TGTGCCAGCAGACCTCGAACCTTAAGAAGCTCCTACAATGAGCAGTTCTTC
TRBV27,once,.,TRBJ1-6,CASSFRYSQSSPLHF,TGTGCCAGCAGTTTTAGGTACAGCCAAAGTTCACCCCTCCACTTT
TRBV5-4,.,.,TRBJ2-3,CASSLDKGSDTQYF,TGTGCCAGCAGCTTGGACAAAGGGTCAGATACGCAGTATTTT
TRBV4-1,once,TRBD1,TRBJ1-2,CASSQEQGNYGYTF,TGCGCCAGCAGCCAAGAACAGGGGAACTATGGCTACACCTTC
TRBV28,.,.,TRBJ1-4,CASSLSSATNEKLFF,TGTGCCAGCAGTTTATCGAGTGCAACTAATGAAAAACTGTTTTTT
TRBV1,.,.,TRBJ2-1,CTSSQGTGGGNLHEQFF,TGCACCAGCAGCCAAGGAACGGGCGGGGGGAACCTCCATGAGCAGTTCTTC
TRBV12-3/TRBV12-4,.,.,TRBJ2-3,CASSFTPDTQYF,TGTGCCAGCAGTTTCACGCCAGATACGCAGTATTTT
TRBV20-1,once,.,TRBJ2-7,CSAPLSYEQYF,TGCAGTGCTCCCCTTAGCTACGAGCAGTACTTC
TRBV2,.,.,TRBJ1-2,CASSIRQEINYGYTF,TGTGCCAGCAGCATAAGACAAGAAATAAACTATGGCTACACCTTC
TRBV30,.,TRBD2,TRBJ2-7,CAWGDLAGRSYEQYF,TGTGCCTGGGGCGATCTAGCGGGCCGATCCTACGAGCAGTACTTC
TRBV6-5,.,TRBD1,TRBJ1-5,CASTRGRGQPQHF,TGTGCCAGCACAAGGGGGCGCGGGCAGCCCCAGCATTTT
TRBV10-2,.,.,TRBJ1-2,CASTLDGNYGYTF,TGCGCCAGCACCCTGGACGGGAACTATGGCTACACCTTC
TRBV7-9,.,TRBD1,TRBJ1-5,CASSSDRARNQPQHF,TGTGCCAGCAGCTCCGACAGGGCCCGCAATCAGCCCCAGCATTTT
TRBV6-2/TRBV6-3,.,.,TRBJ2-5,CASSYFQGGPRETQYF,TGTGCCAGCAGTTATTTCCAGGGGGGGCCGAGAGAGACCCAGTACTTC
TRBV5-1,.,TRBD1,TRBJ1-1,CASSLTGGTEAFF,TGCGCCAGCAGCTTGACAGGGGGCACTGAAGCTTTCTTT
TRBV18,.,.,TRBJ1-5,CASSPVWGPNQPQHF,TGTGCCAGCTCACCCGTTTGGGGGCCCAATCAGCCCCAGCATTTT
TRBV6-2/TRBV6-3,.,.,TRBJ1-2,CASSYSSRDYGYTF,TGTGCCAGCAGTTACTCCTCCAGAGACTATGGCTACACCTTC
TRBV5-1,.,TRBD1,TRBJ1-6,CASSVRDRGNSPLHF,TGCGCCAGCAGCGTCCGGGACAGGGGAAATTCACCCCTCCACTTT
TRBV18,.,TRBD1,TRBJ1-1,CASSSEAQTGVGHTEAFF,TGTGCCAGCTCCTCAGAAGCCCAAACAGGGGTGGGGCACACTGAAGCTTTCTTT
TRBV7-6,.,.,TRBJ2-1,CASSGLSTQSSYNEQFF,TGTGCCAGCAGCGGGCTTTCCACTCAGAGCTCCTACAATGAGCAGTTCTTC
TRBV27,.,TRBD2,TRBJ2-2,CASRRTGGTGELFF,TGTGCCAGCCGCCGGACGGGGGGCACCGGGGAGCTGTTTTTT
TRBV5-6,.,.,TRBJ1-2,CASSLDPERRGYTF,TGTGCCAGCAGCTTGGATCCCGAACGACGGGGCTACACCTTC
TRBV7-2,once,.,TRBJ1-2,CASSLTPPDVNYGYTF,TGTGCCAGCAGCTTAACTCCTCCGGACGTCAACTATGGCTACACCTTC
TRBV28,.,.,TRBJ1-2,CASSLNPSKGYGYTF,TGTGCCAGCAGTTTAAACCCCTCAAAGGGCTATGGCTACACCTTC
TRBV6-5,.,.,TRBJ1-1,CASRNRRRTNTEAFF,TGTGCCAGCAGGAACAGACGGAGGACGAACACTGAAGCTTTCTTT
TRBV13,.,.,TRBJ1-5,CASSSRGGASNQPQHF,TGTGCCAGCAGCTCCCGGGGGGGGGCCAGCAATCAGCCCCAGCATTTT
TRBV15,.,TRBD2,TRBJ2-1,CATSPRLAGGQEQFF,TGTGCCACCAGCCCTCGACTAGCGGGAGGGCAAGAGCAGTTCTTC
TRBV11-2,once,TRBD2,TRBJ2-4,CASSLRGSGRANIQYF,TGTGCCAGCAGCCTCAGGGGGAGCGGGAGGGCCAACATTCAGTACTTC
TRBV2,.,.,TRBJ1-2,CASSTRPGNGYTF,TGTGCCAGCTCTACACGACCTGGCAATGGCTACACCTTC
TRBV9,once,TRBD2,TRBJ2-5,CASSFLAGDRETQYF,TGTGCCAGCAGCTTCCTAGCGGGAGATCGAGAGACCCAGTACTTC
TRBV28,few,.,TRBJ1-2,CASRWGAGDNYGYTF,TGTGCCAGCAGGTGGGGGGCAGGCGATAACTATGGCTACACCTTC
TRBV18,few,.,TRBJ1-1,CASSPSQGYNTEAFF,TGTGCCAGCTCACCCTCGCAGGGTTACAACACTGAAGCTTTCTTT
TRBV4-3,.,.,TRBJ1-1,CASSQARVSLNTEAFF,TGCGCCAGCAGCCAAGCTAGGGTCAGCTTGAACACTGAAGCTTTCTTT
TRBV7-2,.,.,TRBJ2-5,CASSLAGYLQETQYF,TGTGCCAGCAGCTTAGCGGGCTACCTCCAAGAGACCCAGTACTTC
TRBV7-8,once,TRBD1,TRBJ2-7,CASSSRTGKGYEQYF,TGTGCCAGCAGCTCCCGGACAGGGAAGGGCTACGAGCAGTACTTC
TRBV24-1,.,.,TRBJ1-4,CATSDPTGSGEKLFF,TGTGCCACCAGTGACCCGACAGGATCGGGTGAAAAACTGTTTTTT